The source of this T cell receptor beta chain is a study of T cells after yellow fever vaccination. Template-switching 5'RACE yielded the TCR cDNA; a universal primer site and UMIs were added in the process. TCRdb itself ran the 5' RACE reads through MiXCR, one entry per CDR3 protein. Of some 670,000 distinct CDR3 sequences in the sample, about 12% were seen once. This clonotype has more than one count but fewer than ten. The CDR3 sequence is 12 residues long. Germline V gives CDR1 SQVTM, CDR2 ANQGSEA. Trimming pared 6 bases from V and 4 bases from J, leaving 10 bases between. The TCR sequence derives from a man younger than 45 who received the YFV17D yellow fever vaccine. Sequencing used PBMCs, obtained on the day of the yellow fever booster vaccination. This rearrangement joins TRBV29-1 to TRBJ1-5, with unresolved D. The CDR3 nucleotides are TGCAGCGTGCGACACGGAAATCAGCCCCAGCATTTT. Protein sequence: CSVRHGNQPQHF.